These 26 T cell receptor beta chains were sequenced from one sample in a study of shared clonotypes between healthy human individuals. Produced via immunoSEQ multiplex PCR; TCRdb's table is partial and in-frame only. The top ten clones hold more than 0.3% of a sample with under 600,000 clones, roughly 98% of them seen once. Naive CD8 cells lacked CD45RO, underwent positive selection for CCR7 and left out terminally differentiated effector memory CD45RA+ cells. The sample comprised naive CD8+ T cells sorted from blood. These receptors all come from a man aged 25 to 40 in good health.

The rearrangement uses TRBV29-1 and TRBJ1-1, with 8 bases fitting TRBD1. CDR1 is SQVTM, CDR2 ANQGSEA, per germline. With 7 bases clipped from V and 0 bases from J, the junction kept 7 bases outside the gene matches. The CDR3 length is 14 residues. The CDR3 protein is CSADRGRMNTEAFF. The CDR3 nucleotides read TGCAGCGCTGACAGGGGTCGGATGAACACTGAAGCTTTCTTT. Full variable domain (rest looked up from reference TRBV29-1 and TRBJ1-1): SAVISQKPSRDICQRGTSLTIQCQVDSQVTMMFWYRQQPGQSLTLIATANQGSEATYESGFVIDKFPISRPNLTFSTLTVSNMSPEDSSIYLCSADRGRMNTEAFFGQGTRLTVV.

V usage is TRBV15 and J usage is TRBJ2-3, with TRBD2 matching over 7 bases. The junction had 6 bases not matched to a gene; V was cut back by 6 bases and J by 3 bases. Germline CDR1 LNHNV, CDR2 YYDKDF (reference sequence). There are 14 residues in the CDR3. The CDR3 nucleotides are TGTGCCACCAGAGTAGCGGGTGGGACAGATACGCAGTATTTT. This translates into CATRVAGGTDTQYF.

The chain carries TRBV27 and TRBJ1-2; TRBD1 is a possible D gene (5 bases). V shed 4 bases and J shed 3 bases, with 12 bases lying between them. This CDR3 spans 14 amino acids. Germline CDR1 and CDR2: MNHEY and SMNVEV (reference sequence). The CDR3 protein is CASSSQGFDYGYTF. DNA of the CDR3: TGTGCCAGCAGTTCTCAGGGTTTCGACTATGGCTACACCTTC.

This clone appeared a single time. The CDR3 is CAISALSQGVYEQYF. The CDR3 DNA sequence: TGTGCCATCAGTGCCCTCAGTCAGGGGGTCTACGAGCAGTACTTC. The chain combines TRBV10-3 with TRBJ2-7; 7 bases line up with TRBD1. CDR1 and CDR2 from the germline V gene are ENHRY and SYGVKD. The CDR3 contains 15 residues. V shed 4 bases and J 3 bases; nucleotides not matched to a gene: 9.

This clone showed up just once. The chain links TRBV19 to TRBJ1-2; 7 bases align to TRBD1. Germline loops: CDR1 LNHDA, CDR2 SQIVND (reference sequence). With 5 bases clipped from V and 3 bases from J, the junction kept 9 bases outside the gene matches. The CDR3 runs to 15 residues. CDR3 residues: CASSDNRGLDYGYTF. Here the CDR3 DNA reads TGTGCCAGTAGTGATAACAGGGGATTGGACTATGGCTACACCTTC.

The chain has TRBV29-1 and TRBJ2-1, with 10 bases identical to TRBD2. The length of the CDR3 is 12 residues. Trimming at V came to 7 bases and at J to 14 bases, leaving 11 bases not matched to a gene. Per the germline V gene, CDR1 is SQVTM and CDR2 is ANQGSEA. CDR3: CSAPFSGRLEFF. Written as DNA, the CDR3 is TGCAGCGCCCCCTTTAGCGGGAGGCTCGAGTTCTTC.

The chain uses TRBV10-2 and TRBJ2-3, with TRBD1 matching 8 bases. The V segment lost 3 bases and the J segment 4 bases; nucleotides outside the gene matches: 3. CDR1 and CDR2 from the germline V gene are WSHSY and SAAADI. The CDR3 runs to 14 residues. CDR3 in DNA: TGCGCCAGCAGTGAAGGCAGGGGGCCAGATACGCAGTATTTT. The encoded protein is CASSEGRGPDTQYF.

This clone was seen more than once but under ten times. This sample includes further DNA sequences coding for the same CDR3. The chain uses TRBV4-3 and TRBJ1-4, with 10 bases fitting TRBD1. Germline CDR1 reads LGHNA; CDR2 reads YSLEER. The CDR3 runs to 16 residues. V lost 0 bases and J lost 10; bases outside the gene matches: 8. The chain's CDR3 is CASSQDAGTGEGKLFF. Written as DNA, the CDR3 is TGCGCCAGCAGCCAAGATGCCGGGACAGGGGAAGGAAAACTGTTTTTT.

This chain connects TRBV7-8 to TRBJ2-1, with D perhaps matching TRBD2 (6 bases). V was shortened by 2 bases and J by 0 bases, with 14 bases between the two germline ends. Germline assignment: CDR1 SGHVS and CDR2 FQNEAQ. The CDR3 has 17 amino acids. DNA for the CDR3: TGTGCCAGCAGCTTATCCAGGGCGGGGAGCTCCTACAATGAGCAGTTCTTC. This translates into CASSLSRAGSSYNEQFF.

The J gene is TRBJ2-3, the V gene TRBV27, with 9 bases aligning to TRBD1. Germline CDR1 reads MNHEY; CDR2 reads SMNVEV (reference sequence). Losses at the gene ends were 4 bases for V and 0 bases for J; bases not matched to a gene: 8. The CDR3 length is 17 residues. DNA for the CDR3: TGTGCCAGCAGTTACCTACGGACAGGGGCTAGCACAGATACGCAGTATTTT. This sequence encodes CASSYLRTGASTDTQYF.

The CDR3 region is CASSEFRAKEYEQYF. The CDR3 region has the DNA TGTGCCAGCAGTGAATTCAGAGCCAAAGAATACGAGCAGTACTTC. V gene TRBV25-1 combines with J gene TRBJ2-7; D unresolved. V lost 1 base, J lost 4 bases, and 14 bases lay in between. Germline V gene data show CDR1 as MGHDK and CDR2 as SYGVNS. The CDR3 extends over 15 amino acids.

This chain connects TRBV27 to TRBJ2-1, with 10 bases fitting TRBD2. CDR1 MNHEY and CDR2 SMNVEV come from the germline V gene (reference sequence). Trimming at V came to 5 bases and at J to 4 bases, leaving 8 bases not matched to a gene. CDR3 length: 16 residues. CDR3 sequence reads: CASSTLLAGEYNEQFF. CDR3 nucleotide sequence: TGTGCCAGCAGTACACTCCTAGCGGGGGAATACAATGAGCAGTTCTTC.

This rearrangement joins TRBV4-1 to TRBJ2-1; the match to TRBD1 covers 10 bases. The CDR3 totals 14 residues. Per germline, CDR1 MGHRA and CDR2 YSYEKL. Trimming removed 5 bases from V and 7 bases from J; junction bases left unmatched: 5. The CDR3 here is CASSAGTGDNEQFF. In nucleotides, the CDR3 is TGCGCCAGCAGCGCCGGGACAGGGGATAATGAGCAGTTCTTC.

The CDR3 bases are TGTGCCAGCAGCTTGGCCGGGTTCCTGGTGGACGAGCAGTACTTC. Translation gives CASSLAGFLVDEQYF. The V call is TRBV5-6, the J call TRBJ2-7; D gene unclear. Trimming shortened V by 0 bases and J by 5 bases, and 15 bases separated the two germline ends. The CDR3 spans 15 residues. Germline CDR1 and CDR2: SGHDT and YYEEEE.

CDR3 sequence: CASRDPTGVQFF. The CDR3, as DNA: TGTGCCAGCAGGGACCCCACAGGGGTGCAGTTCTTC. The chain joins TRBV6-6 to TRBJ2-1; 7 nucleotides align to TRBD1. CDR3 length: 12 amino acids. Germline CDR1 and CDR2: MNHNY and SVGAGI (reference sequence). With V trimmed by 6 bases and J by 12 bases, 8 bases remained unmatched.

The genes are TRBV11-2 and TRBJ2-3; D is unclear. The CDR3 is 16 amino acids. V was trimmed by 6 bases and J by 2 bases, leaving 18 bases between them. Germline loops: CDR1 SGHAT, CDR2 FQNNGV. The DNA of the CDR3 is TGTGCCAGCAGGTCCGCCCCGGGCGGTGTCACAGATACGCAGTATTTT. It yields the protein CASRSAPGGVTDTQYF.

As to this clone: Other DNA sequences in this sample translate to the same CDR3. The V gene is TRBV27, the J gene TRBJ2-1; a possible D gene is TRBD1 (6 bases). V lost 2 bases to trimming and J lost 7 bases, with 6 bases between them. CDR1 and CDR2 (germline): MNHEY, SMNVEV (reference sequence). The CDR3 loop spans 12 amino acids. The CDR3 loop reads CASSLTGNEQFF. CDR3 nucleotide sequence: TGTGCCAGCAGTTTAACAGGGAATGAGCAGTTCTTC.

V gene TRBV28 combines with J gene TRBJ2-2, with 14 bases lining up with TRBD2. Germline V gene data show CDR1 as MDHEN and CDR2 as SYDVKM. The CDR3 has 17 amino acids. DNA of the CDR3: TGTGCGACTCACAAAATGGGACTAGCGGGAGACACCGGGGAGCTGTTTTTT. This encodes CATHKMGLAGDTGELFF.

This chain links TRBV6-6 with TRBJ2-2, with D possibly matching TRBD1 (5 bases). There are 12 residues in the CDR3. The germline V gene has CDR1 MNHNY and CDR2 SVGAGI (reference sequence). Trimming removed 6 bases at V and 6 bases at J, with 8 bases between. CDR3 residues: CASSQGPGELFF. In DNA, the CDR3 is TGTGCCAGCAGCCAGGGTCCCGGGGAGCTGTTTTTT.

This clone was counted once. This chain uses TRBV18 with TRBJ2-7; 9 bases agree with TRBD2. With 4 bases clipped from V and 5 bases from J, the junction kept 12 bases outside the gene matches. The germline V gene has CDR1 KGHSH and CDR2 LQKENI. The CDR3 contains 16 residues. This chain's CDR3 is CASSRGGTSSAHEQYF. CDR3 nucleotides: TGTGCCAGCTCACGGGGAGGGACTAGCTCTGCCCACGAGCAGTACTTC.

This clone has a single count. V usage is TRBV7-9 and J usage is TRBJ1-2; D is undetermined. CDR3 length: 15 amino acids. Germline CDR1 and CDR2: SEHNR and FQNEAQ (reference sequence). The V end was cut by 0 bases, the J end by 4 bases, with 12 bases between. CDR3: CASSLARESSYGYTF. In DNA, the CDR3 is TGTGCCAGCAGCTTAGCGCGAGAAAGCTCCTATGGCTACACCTTC.

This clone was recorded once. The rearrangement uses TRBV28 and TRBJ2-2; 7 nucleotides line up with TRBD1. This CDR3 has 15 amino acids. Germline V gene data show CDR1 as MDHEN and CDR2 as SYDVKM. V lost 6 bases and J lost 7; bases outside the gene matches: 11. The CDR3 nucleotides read TGTGCCAGCAGCTCCCGACAGGGTGGAGACGGGGAGCTGTTTTTT. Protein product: CASSSRQGGDGELFF.

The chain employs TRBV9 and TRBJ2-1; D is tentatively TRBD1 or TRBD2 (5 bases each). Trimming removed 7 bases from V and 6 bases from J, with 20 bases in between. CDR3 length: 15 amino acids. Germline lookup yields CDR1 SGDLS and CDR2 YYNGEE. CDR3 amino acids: CASGGLANPVNEQFF. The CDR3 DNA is TGTGCCAGCGGGGGTCTTGCCAACCCGGTCAATGAGCAGTTCTTC.

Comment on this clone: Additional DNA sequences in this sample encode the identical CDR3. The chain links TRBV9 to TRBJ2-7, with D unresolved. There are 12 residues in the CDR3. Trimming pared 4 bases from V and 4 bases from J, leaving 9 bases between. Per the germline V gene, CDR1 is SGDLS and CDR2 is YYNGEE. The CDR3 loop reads CASSPGGYEQYF. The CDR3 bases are TGTGCCAGCAGCCCCGGTGGATACGAGCAGTACTTC.

The CDR3 sequence: CASSFLAGVGTQYF. CDR3 nucleotide sequence: TGTGCCAGCAGCTTCCTAGCGGGAGTTGGGACCCAGTACTTC. J is TRBJ2-5 and V is TRBV7-9; the match to TRBD2 covers 10 bases. The length of the CDR3 is 14 residues. Germline V gives CDR1 SEHNR, CDR2 FQNEAQ (reference sequence). The V segment lost 3 bases and the J segment 7 bases; nucleotides outside the gene matches: 5.

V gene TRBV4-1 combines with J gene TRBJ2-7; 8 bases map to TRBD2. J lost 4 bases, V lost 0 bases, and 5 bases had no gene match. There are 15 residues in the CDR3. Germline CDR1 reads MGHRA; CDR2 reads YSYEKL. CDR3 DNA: TGCGCCAGCAGCCAAGATTTGGCTAGCGGGTACGAGCAGTACTTC. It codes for CASSQDLASGYEQYF.